This passage covers 9 T cell receptor beta chains from one sample sequenced in a study of cytomegalovirus exposure and HLA in healthy donors. The PCR employed 60 Vbeta primers together with 13 Jbeta primers. Here immunoSEQ multiplex PCR was the method, and the copy in TCRdb shows in-frame clones only, minus some. This sample has 110,000 or so clones, with about 81% found just once. Sequenced: PBMCs. These receptors were collected from a man between 35 and 55 years old in good health and CMV-seronegative.

The chain combines TRBV5-8 with TRBJ1-2; TRBD1 is a possible D gene (5 bases). Trimming took off 0 bases at V and 2 bases at J, with 11 bases between the two ends. There are 15 residues in the CDR3. In germline, CDR1 is SGHTS, CDR2 YDEGEE. As DNA, the CDR3 is TGTGCCAGCAGCTTGGCCGGGGGTAGAAACTATGGCTACACCTTC. Translation gives CASSLAGGRNYGYTF.

This clone was observed a handful of times. The chain couples TRBV6-1 to TRBJ1-3; TRBD1 aligns across 8 bases. CDR3 length: 18 amino acids. Trimming at V came to 0 bases and at J to 7 bases, leaving 14 bases not matched to a gene. Germline CDR1 is MNHNS and CDR2 is SASEGT. Written as DNA, the CDR3 is TGTGCCAGCAGTGAAGCGCCCCGGTTTTTTCAGGGGGCGAACACCATATATTTT. It yields the protein CASSEAPRFFQGANTIYF.

V is TRBV30 and J is TRBJ1-2; tentative D call: TRBD1 (6 bases). The length of the CDR3 is 13 residues. From germline, CDR1 is GTSNPN and CDR2 SVGIG (reference sequence). V was clipped by 0 bases and J by 5 bases, with 10 bases between them. CDR3 in DNA: TGTGCCTGGAGTGTACAGGGACTATATGGCTACACCTTC. As protein: CAWSVQGLYGYTF.

The DNA for the CDR3 is TGTGCCATCAGTGTCCAGGGGGCGGGTGGCTACACCTTC. Protein sequence: CAISVQGAGGYTF. The chain uses TRBV10-3 and TRBJ1-2; 8 bases fit TRBD1. With V trimmed by 4 bases and J by 7 bases, 5 bases remained unmatched. CDR1 ENHRY and CDR2 SYGVKD come from the germline V gene. The length of the CDR3 is 13 residues.

The chain employs TRBV14 and TRBJ2-7, with 10 bases fitting TRBD2. Germline V lookup: CDR1 SGHDN, CDR2 FVKESK. V was pared by 2 bases and J by 2 bases, with 6 bases of the junction left unmatched. The CDR3 extends over 16 amino acids. The CDR3 is CASSQYSSGRTYEQYF. DNA for the CDR3: TGTGCCAGCAGCCAATATTCTAGCGGGAGAACCTACGAGCAGTACTTC. The complete variable domain, with remaining parts taken from reference TRBV14 and TRBJ2-7, reads EAGVTQFPSHSVIEKGQTVTLRCDPISGHDNLYWYRRVMGKEIKFLLHFVKESKQDESGMPNNRFLAERTGGTYSTLKVQPAELEDSGVYFCASSQYSSGRTYEQYFGPGTRLTVT.

The V gene is TRBV6-5, the J gene TRBJ1-2, with 9 bases matching TRBD1. The V gene's germline CDR1 is MNHEY and CDR2 SVGAGI. The CDR3 is made up of 16 amino acids. The V and J ends lost 2 bases and 5 bases, in that order; junction bases with no gene match: 9. The CDR3 region is CASSYGGDREYYGYTF. CDR3 sequence (DNA): TGTGCCAGCAGTTACGGCGGGGACAGGGAATATTATGGCTACACCTTC.

The count of this clone is one. The J gene is TRBJ2-3, the V gene TRBV27; TRBD1 might be the D (7 bases). The V gene lost 7 bases and the J gene lost 6 bases, with 20 bases spanning the gap. CDR1 and CDR2 (germline): MNHEY, SMNVEV (reference sequence). The CDR3 totals 15 residues. The CDR3 DNA reads TGTGCCAGCACCTACAGGGGAGGTCGGTCGGATACGCAGTATTTT. It translates to CASTYRGGRSDTQYF.

This clone was seen a few times. V and J are TRBV21-1 and TRBJ2-1; the table's D gene call, TRBD2, was not cross checked with the DNA. TRBV21-1 is a recognized pseudogene. The length of the CDR3 is 15 residues. CDR3: CASRRGGSSYNEQFF. In nucleotides, the CDR3 is TGTGCCAGCAGGCGGGGGGGGAGCTCCTACAATGAGCAGTTCTTC.

The rearrangement links TRBV27 to TRBJ2-1, with 15 nucleotides matching TRBD2. CDR3 length equals 16 residues. Germline CDR1 and CDR2: MNHEY and SMNVEV (reference sequence). The V and J ends lost 6 bases and 14 bases, in that order; junction bases with no gene match: 14. The CDR3 DNA is TGTGCCAGCAGCCTACTCCCGGGGACTAGCGGGGGGAGGGAGTTCTTC. The encoded protein is CASSLLPGTSGGREFF.